These 13 T cell receptor beta chains came from one sample sequenced in a study of blood T cell repertoires in COVID-19 (dated by TCRdb to about 2020). The library was generated by the immunoSEQ multiplex PCR assay. TCRdb limited this immuneACCESS table to in-frame rearrangements with V and J called. A share of clones is missing; checked studies link under half to unresolved V genes, and the rest is unexplained. The sample table records about 45,000 clones; 85% to 90% of these occur just once. The ten largest clones capture just over 9% of the sample. Sequenced sample: peripheral blood. The receptors were gathered from a human donor in a cohort sampled during active COVID-19.

This clone was detected only a few times. CDR3 residues: CASSDIYEQYF. In DNA, the CDR3 is TGTGCCAGCAGTGACATCTACGAGCAGTACTTC. The J gene is TRBJ2-7, the V gene TRBV5-4; D is ambiguous. Per the germline V gene, CDR1 is SGHNT and CDR2 is YYREEE (reference sequence). The V gene lost 5 bases and the J gene lost 3 bases, with 6 bases spanning the gap. The CDR3 contains 11 residues. Full variable domain (rest looked up from reference TRBV5-4 and TRBJ2-7): ETGVTQSPTHLIKTRGQQVTLRCSSQSGHNTVSWYQQALGQGPQFIFQYYREEENGRGNFPPRFSGLQFPNYSSELNVNALELDDSALYLCASSDIYEQYFGPGTRLTVT.

J is TRBJ2-4 and V is TRBV19; D gene ambiguous. Germline V CDR1 and CDR2: LNHDA, SQIVND (reference sequence). The CDR3 length is 15 residues. V was clipped by 7 bases and J by 2 bases, with 15 bases between them. The CDR3 nucleotides read TGTGCCAGTATAGAAACGCCGGGTTCCAAAAACATTCAGTACTTC. Its protein is CASIETPGSKNIQYF.

This chain uses TRBV6-2 or TRBV6-3 with TRBJ1-6, with D tentatively TRBD1 (5 bases). Germline V gene lookup returns CDR1 MNHEY and CDR2 SVGEGT. CDR3 size: 14 residues. V lost 2 bases and J 8 bases, leaving 10 bases between the germline ends. The CDR3 region is CASSYKGLDSPLHF. For the CDR3, the DNA is TGTGCCAGCAGTTACAAGGGGCTAGATTCACCCCTCCACTTT.

The V and J genes are TRBV7-3 and TRBJ1-2; weak D call: TRBD1 (5 bases). The length of the CDR3 is 13 residues. The germline gives CDR1 SGHTA, CDR2 FQGTGA. V dropped 4 bases and J dropped 6 bases, with 12 bases sitting between them. DNA for the CDR3: TGTGCCAGCAGCTCCCTGGGGGGGGATGGCTACACCTTC. Residues: CASSSLGGDGYTF.

This chain connects TRBV5-1 to TRBJ2-3, with D tentatively TRBD2 (5 bases). V was trimmed by 0 bases and J by 1 base, leaving 12 bases between them. In germline, CDR1 is SGHRS, CDR2 YFSETQ. This CDR3 comprises 16 residues. In DNA, the CDR3 is TGCGCCAGCAGCTTGGCCTCGCTAGCTGGCACAGATACGCAGTATTTT. It is translated as CASSLASLAGTDTQYF.

The chain employs TRBV19 and TRBJ2-5, with D possibly being TRBD2 (6 bases). Germline CDR1 LNHDA, CDR2 SQIVND (reference sequence). V lost 1 base and J 2 bases, leaving 8 bases between the germline ends. The CDR3 runs 14 residues. The DNA for the CDR3 is TGTGCCAGTAGTATAGGCGGGAATCAAGAGACCCAGTACTTC. Residues: CASSIGGNQETQYF.

The V call is TRBV7-3, the J call TRBJ1-2, with 11 bases identical to TRBD1. The germline V gene encodes CDR1 SGHTA and CDR2 FQGTGA. CDR3 length equals 18 residues. V was clipped by 5 bases and J by 4 bases; unmatched bases: 15. For the CDR3, the DNA is TGTGCCAGCAGCCAGTGGGGAGGACAGGGGGCGGCCTTCTATGGCTACACCTTC. Translation gives CASSQWGGQGAAFYGYTF.

The chain recombines TRBV6-5 with TRBJ2-3; 13 bases agree with TRBD2. Germline assignment: CDR1 MNHEY and CDR2 SVGAGI. The CDR3 extends over 15 amino acids. V shed 6 bases and J 3 bases; nucleotides not matched to a gene: 3. CDR3 sequence (DNA): TGTGCCAGCAGACAGGGACTAGCGGGAACAGATACGCAGTATTTT. Translating gives CASRQGLAGTDTQYF.

The chain combines TRBV18 with TRBJ1-2, with D hard to call. This CDR3 region has 15 residues. The ends were cut back, 2 bases at V and 4 bases at J, with 14 bases in the middle. Germline V gene sequence: CDR1 KGHSH, CDR2 LQKENI. Written as DNA, the CDR3 is TGTGCCAGCTCACCAAGAGAGGCCTCCACCTATGGCTACACCTTC. Translation: CASSPREASTYGYTF.

This sequence joins TRBV2 and TRBJ2-1; D unclear. CDR1 is SNHLY, CDR2 FYNNEI, per germline. The V gene lost 6 bases and the J gene lost 10 bases, with 10 bases spanning the gap. CDR3 length equals 11 residues. The CDR3 DNA reads as TGTGCCAGCAGGGCGACTGGGGAGCAGTTCTTC. It translates to CASRATGEQFF.

DNA of the CDR3: TGTGCCAGCAGTGAAGTGGGGGCGATGAACACTGAAGCTTTCTTT. Protein: CASSEVGAMNTEAFF. The J gene is TRBJ1-1, the V gene TRBV2; weak D call: TRBD1 (6 bases). V lost 1 base and J lost 0, with 9 bases in between. Germline loops: CDR1 SNHLY, CDR2 FYNNEI. This CDR3 comprises 15 residues.

This chain uses TRBV5-1 with TRBJ1-1, with 7 nucleotides matching TRBD1. Looked up from germline, CDR1 is SGHRS and CDR2 is YFSETQ. There are 14 residues in the CDR3. V trimming: 2 bases; J trimming: 10 bases; junction bases outside the gene matches: 11. The CDR3 coding sequence is TGCGCCAGCAGCTTTACAGGGACAGACTCCAGAGCTTTCTTT. Translation: CASSFTGTDSRAFF.

This clone appeared a single time. The J gene is TRBJ2-3, the V gene TRBV24-1; the match to TRBD2 covers 12 bases. The germline gives CDR1 KGHDR, CDR2 SFDVKD. This CDR3 is 16 amino acids long. V lost 4 bases, J lost 8 bases, and 9 bases stayed unmatched. CDR3 sequence: CATSDPSGGAAGTQYF. The CDR3 DNA reads as TGTGCCACCAGTGACCCTAGCGGGGGGGCCGCGGGTACGCAGTATTTT.